This TCR beta chain was sequenced during a study of a mutant IDH1 vaccine in newly diagnosed glioma. General study points: Whatever changes occurred in top peripheral T cell clonotypes seemed unrelated to pseudoprogression.

The germline V and J ends were trimmed by 0 bases and 1 base, with 15 bases remaining between them. The CDR3 extends over 17 amino acids. Germline CDR1 and CDR2: MNHEY and SMNVEV (reference sequence). The method was immunoSEQ multiplex PCR; TCRdb's version includes in-frame clones alone and lacks a portion of them. This table holds approximately 80,000 clones, around nine tenths found once. With respect to this clone: What it binds is unknown.

The time point is: week 5, during vaccination. Topical imiquimod accompanied each vaccine dose, which consisted of 300 ug of mutant IDH1 20-mer peptide. The TCR was taken from a woman between 50 and 59 years old with glioma. This specimen was PBMCs, taken from a glioma patient whose treatment included an IDH1 peptide vaccine. The chain recombines TRBV27 with TRBJ1-1, with D perhaps matching TRBD1 (5 bases). The CDR3 sequence: CASSLSKGRGRNTEAFF. In DNA form, the CDR3 reads TGTGCCAGCAGTTTATCGAAGGGTCGGGGGAGGAACACTGAAGCTTTCTTT.